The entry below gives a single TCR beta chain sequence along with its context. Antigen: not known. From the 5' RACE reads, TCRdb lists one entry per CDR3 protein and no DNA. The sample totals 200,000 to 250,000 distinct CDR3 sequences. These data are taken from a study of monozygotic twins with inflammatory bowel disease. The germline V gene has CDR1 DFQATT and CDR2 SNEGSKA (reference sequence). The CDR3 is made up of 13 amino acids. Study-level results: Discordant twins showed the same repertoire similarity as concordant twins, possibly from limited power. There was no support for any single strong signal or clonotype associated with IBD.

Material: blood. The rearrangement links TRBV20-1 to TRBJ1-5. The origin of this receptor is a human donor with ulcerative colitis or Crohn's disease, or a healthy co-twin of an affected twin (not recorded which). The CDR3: CSASYGDSGPQHF.